These 3 T cell receptor beta chains originate from one sample sequenced in a study of blood T cell repertoires in COVID-19. The method was immunoSEQ multiplex PCR; TCRdb's version includes in-frame clones alone and lacks a portion of them. The sample contains 360,000 or so clones, under 90% of which appear only once. Specimen: PBMCs or T cells enriched from blood (not recorded which). Every receptor here comes from a woman in her 30s who had recovered from COVID-19.

This clone came up once. The chain joins TRBV30 to TRBJ2-7; TRBD2 matches at 7 bases. Germline V gene lookup returns CDR1 GTSNPN and CDR2 SVGIG (reference sequence). The J segment lost 8 bases and the V segment lost 1 base, leaving 5 bases of the junction unmatched. The CDR3 is 12 amino acids. In DNA, the CDR3 is TGTGCCTGGAGTGCGGCGCGGGAGAAGCAGTACTTC. This translates into CAWSAAREKQYF.

The V call is TRBV11-1, the J call TRBJ2-1; D is unresolved. This CDR3 comprises 16 residues. Trimming took 8 bases from V and 5 from J, leaving 22 bases between them. Per the germline V gene, CDR1 is SGHAT and CDR2 is FQDESV (reference sequence). The CDR3 DNA is TGTGCCAGCGGAAGTTCTTCGTCTAGTTGGCACAATGAGCAGTTCTTC. As protein: CASGSSSSSWHNEQFF. Full variable domain (remainder filled in from reference TRBV11-1 and TRBJ2-1): EAEVAQSPRYKITEKSQAVAFWCDPISGHATLYWYRQILGQGPELLVQFQDESVVDDSQLPKDRFSAERLKGVDSTLKIQPAELGDSAMYLCASGSSSSSWHNEQFFGPGTRLTVL.

This chain connects TRBV4-2 to TRBJ2-2; a possible D gene is TRBD2 (6 bases). Germline CDR1 LGHNA, CDR2 YNFKEQ. Trimming shortened V by 1 base and J by 2 bases, and 11 bases separated the two germline ends. The CDR3 covers 16 residues. CDR3 protein: CASSQVSGSNTGELFF. The DNA for the CDR3 is TGTGCCAGCAGCCAAGTTTCCGGGAGCAACACCGGGGAGCTGTTTTTT.